This T cell receptor beta chain was sequenced during a study of T-cell memory formation after mild COVID-19. Overall study context: Largely donor-specific TCR clusters were found.

General observations from the study: Researchers could not confirm that second-wave clones peaking on day 37 targeted SARS-CoV-2. Prior to infection, memory already included some responding clones, suggesting cross-reactive memory joined. Largely, contracting CD4+ clones fell within CM and EM, and contracting CD8+ clones within EMRA.

MiXCR, run by TCRdb on the 5' RACE reads, gives a single entry per CDR3 protein. The data hold roughly 340,000 distinct CDR3 sequences, with approximately 22% observed a single time. In its sample, this clonotype was seen many times. Its antigen is still unknown. The length of the CDR3 is 18 residues. V lost 4 bases, J lost 0 bases, and 16 bases lay in between. The germline V gene has CDR1 SGHTA and CDR2 FQGNSA. Input material: PBMCs or a T cell subset sorted from them (not recorded which). V is TRBV7-2 and J is TRBJ2-6; weak D call: TRBD2 (5 bases). The receptor was isolated from a man aged 18-30 years who had mild COVID-19 (a few samples of this study predate the infection). Cell type and time point are not known. CDR3 nucleotide sequence: TGTGCCAGCAGCTCCAACGTTCGAGGGTACTCTGGGGCCAACGTCCTGACTTTC. Its translation: CASSSNVRGYSGANVLTF.